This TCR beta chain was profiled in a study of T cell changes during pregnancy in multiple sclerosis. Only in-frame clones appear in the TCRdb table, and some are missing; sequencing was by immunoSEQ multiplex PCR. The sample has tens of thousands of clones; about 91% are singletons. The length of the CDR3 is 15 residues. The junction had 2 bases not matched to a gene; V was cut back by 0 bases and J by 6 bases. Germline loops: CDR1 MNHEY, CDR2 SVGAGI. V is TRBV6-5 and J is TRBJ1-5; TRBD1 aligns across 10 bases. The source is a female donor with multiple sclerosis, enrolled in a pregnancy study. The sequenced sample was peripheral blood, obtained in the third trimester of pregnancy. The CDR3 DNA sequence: TGTGCCAGCAGTTACTCGGGACAGGGGCTTCAGCCCCAGCATTTT. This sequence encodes CASSYSGQGLQPQHF.